This TCR beta chain was captured in a study of breast tumors, draining lymph nodes, adjacent tissues. General study findings and limits: The data were judged consistent with most tumor T cells coming from lymph node and expanding in tumor. Compared with lymph nodes, tumors were less diverse; compared with nontumor tissue, more. Luminal-like breast cancer showed significantly higher tumor–nontumor repertoire similarity than basal-like.

CDR1 and CDR2 from the germline V gene are SGHDT and YYEEEE. The CDR3 is 12 residues long. V was clipped by 4 bases and J by 10 bases, with 11 bases between them. Breast cancer patients provided tissue from their axillary draining lymph nodes. This clonotype has at least ten counts. As yet, its antigen is unknown. TCRdb reprocessed the multiplex PCR reads via MiXCR and lists one record per CDR3 protein. The repertoire consists of approximately 150,000 distinct CDR3 sequences, with more than 25% occurring once and the leading ten covering 3% to 4.5%. The sample comprised axillary lymph node tissue. This chain joins TRBV5-6 and TRBJ1-4, with D possibly being TRBD1 (6 bases). This clonotype was sampled from a female donor with breast cancer. Some clones in this sample may be carry-over from other donors' samples. CDR3 nucleotides: TGTGCCAGCAGCCCCGGGGGCCGAAAACTGTTTTTT. It yields the protein CASSPGGRKLFF.